This T cell receptor beta chain came from a study of CD8+ T cells in alopecia areata (dated by TCRdb to 2017 to 2018). A note on the overall study: The treated patients took part in an open-label pilot trial in which moderate-to-severe alopecia areata was treated with oral tofacitinib at 5 to 10 mg twice daily. The study used high-throughput TCRbeta sequencing to examine T cell clonal expansion in alopecia areata, in both the C3H/HeJ mouse model and human patients. Scalp clonality was compared across normal scalp (n=4), patchy alopecia areata scalp (n=8), and alopecia totalis/universalis scalp (n=8). Biopsies were taken from tofacitinib-treated patients at baseline and again at 4 and 24 weeks into treatment, and several of those patients also had a later scalp biopsy. RNA was obtained with the PAXgene miRNA kit for fixed scalp, the miRNeasy kit for PBMCs, and the RNeasy kit for mouse skin. Human TCRbeta sequencing covered scalp tissue and sorted CD4+ and CD8+ peripheral blood T cells from patchy and totalis/universalis alopecia areata patients and healthy controls. Tofacitinib was given for 6 to 18 months, followed by 6 months of follow-up off drug to assess delayed response and recurrence. Disease severity in treated patients was measured with the SALT score, which quantifies the percentage of affected scalp surface area. Amplification of TCRbeta CDR3 regions was done by immunoSEQ multiplex PCR using 35 Vbeta forward primers and 13 Jbeta reverse primers.

From the cysteine up to the phenylalanine, the CDR3 has a length of 13 residues. Only the CDR3 region is kept as DNA, spanning 39 bases read in frame from base 1. Taken from the germline V gene, the CDR1 and CDR2 loops are SGHDN and FVKESK. V is shortened by 5 bases, J by 5 bases, and the region joining them spans 10 bases. What the authors observed across the whole study: During tofacitinib treatment, many expanded lesional clones stuck around in both scalp and blood, and this persistence may partly explain why relapse happens after treatment is stopped. Compared with normal scalp, lesional scalp, particularly in alopecia totalis/universalis, had higher clonality and more expanded CD8+ clones, which suggests antigenic drive. Because the treated cohort was small and had just a single nonresponder, larger studies are needed to establish links between baseline CD8+ expansion and response. Tofacitinib significantly lowered scalp clonality and the number of expanded CD8+ clones among the top 100 scalp clones. Scalp TCR repertoire analysis is complicated because resident alphabeta T cells in normal human skin are also sequenced, whereas mouse skin is dominated by gammadelta T cells. Compared with mice, TCR sequences shared between patients were less clear, possibly partly because of HLA diversity across the patient population.

In light of the paper, this sample's treatment or condition label describes: oral pan-JAK inhibitor, 5-10 mg twice daily. Lesional scalp punch biopsies and peripheral blood were collected from alopecia areata patients. PBMCs were isolated by density centrifugation and stained for CD3, CD4 and CD8, and CD4+ and CD8+ T cells were sorted on a FACSAria. As regards this clone: No antigen is known for it. Base qualities are missing; no much larger clone stands one base away.

Libraries were prepared through the immunoSEQ multiplex PCR assay. For TCR sequencing, RNA was extracted from every sample and reverse transcribed into cDNA to serve as template. SuperScript III was used to make first-strand cDNA, primed with a 2:1 mix of oligo-dT and random hexamers. A synthetic immune receptor repertoire was used to gauge amplification bias, and whatever bias remained was removed computationally. The published analysis was carried out like this. Raw reads were preprocessed for error removal, and CDR3 was defined according to IMGT conventions as running from the conserved cysteine to phenylalanine. To get clonality, Shannon entropy was normalized by log2 of the number of productive unique TCRs and the result was subtracted from 1. Whether scalp clones were CD4 or CD8 was inferred by matching scalp TCRbeta sequences against CD4 and CD8 repertoires sorted from blood. TCRdb obtained this table from immuneACCESS and retained in-frame rearrangements with V and J assigned. These tables miss some clones; where compared with another copy, unresolved V genes account for less than half of the shortfall, and the remainder is unexplained. V, J and clone size are taken as reported in that table, and D and trimming were inferred from the DNA itself. For this sample the table gives some 190,000 clones, of which 40% to 55% were detected only once. Together, the top ten hold roughly a tenth of the sample.

This TCR was recovered from a human donor with alopecia areata. The V and J segments used are TRBV14 and TRBJ2-1; the D gene assignment is ambiguous. This specimen was CD8+ T cells sorted from blood, taken at approximately week 52, from a patient treated with tofacitinib. The DNA reads TGTGCCAGCAGCATTCGGGTGAACAATGAGCAGTTCTTC. Its protein product is CASSIRVNNEQFF.